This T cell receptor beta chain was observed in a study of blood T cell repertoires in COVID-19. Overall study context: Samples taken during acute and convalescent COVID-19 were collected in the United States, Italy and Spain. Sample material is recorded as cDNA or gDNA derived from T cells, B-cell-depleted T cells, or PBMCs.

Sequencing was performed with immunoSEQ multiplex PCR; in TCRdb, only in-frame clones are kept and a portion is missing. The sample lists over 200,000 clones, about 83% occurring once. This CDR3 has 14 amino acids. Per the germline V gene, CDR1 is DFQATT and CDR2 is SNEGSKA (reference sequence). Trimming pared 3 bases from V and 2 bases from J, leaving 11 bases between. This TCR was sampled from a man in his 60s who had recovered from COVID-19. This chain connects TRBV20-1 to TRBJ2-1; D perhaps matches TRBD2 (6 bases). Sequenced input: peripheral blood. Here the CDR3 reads CSASRGGTYNEQFF. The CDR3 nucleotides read TGCAGTGCTAGTAGGGGCGGGACCTACAATGAGCAGTTCTTC.